This T cell receptor beta chain originates from a study of cytomegalovirus exposure and HLA in healthy donors. Findings of the study overall: Earlier analysis looked at TCR beta V segments, and most were productive about 90% or about 30% of the time. Most observed TCR sequences were rare, whereas some public TCRs were detected in many donors.

The CDR3 loop spans 14 amino acids. Per germline, CDR1 SGHRS and CDR2 YFSETQ. Unmatched junction bases numbered 2, after V lost 3 bases and J lost 1 base. Researchers ran the PCR with 60 Vbeta and 13 Jbeta primers. The method was immunoSEQ multiplex PCR; TCRdb's version includes in-frame clones alone and lacks a portion of them. Of 100,000 to 150,000 clones in the sample, over 70% were seen once. This clone was detected once. Its antigen is currently unknown. The sample was PBMCs. The rearrangement uses TRBV5-1 and TRBJ1-1; 8 nucleotides agree with TRBD1. The TCR was taken from a female donor in good health and CMV-seronegative. CDR3 amino acids: CASSSGQGNTEAFF. CDR3 nucleotides: TGCGCCAGCAGCTCCGGACAGGGGAACACTGAAGCTTTCTTT. The complete variable domain, with remaining parts taken from reference TRBV5-1 and TRBJ1-1, reads KAGVTQTPRYLIKTRGQQVTLSCSPISGHRSVSWYQQTPGQGLQFLFEYFSETQRNKGNFPGRFSGRQFSNSRSEMNVSTLELGDSALYLCASSSGQGNTEAFFGQGTRLTVV.